The rows below give T cell receptor beta chains drawn from one sample of a study of T-cell memory formation after mild COVID-19. Each CDR3 protein gets one entry after TCRdb re-called the 5' RACE reads with MiXCR. This table has about 250,000 distinct CDR3 sequences, around 17% appearing once. The material sequenced was PBMCs or a T cell subset sorted from them (not recorded which). The receptors derive from a man between 18 and 29 years old who had mild COVID-19 (a few samples of this study predate the infection). Cell type and time point are not known. Each CDR3 is given with its conserved first and last residue. The order of the fields is J gene, V gene, D gene, clone size, CDR3 DNA, CDR3 protein. D genes are given only for firm matches. Clone size is given for some rows only: seen once, a few or many times, or a class if the clone is expanded.

TRBJ1-5 TRBV7-8 NA few TGTGCCAGCAGCCAAACGGGCGGGGAGGGCAATCAGCCCCAGCATTTT CASSQTGGEGNQPQHF
TRBJ2-1 TRBV12-3/TRBV12-4 NA few TGTGCCAGCAGTGGGGGACAAGGGACGAGCTCCTACAATGAGCAGTTCTTC CASSGGQGTSSYNEQFF
TRBJ2-7 TRBV5-1 NA NA TGCGCCAGCAGCCCCTACCCAGGGAGCTCCTACGAGCAGTACTTC CASSPYPGSSYEQYF
TRBJ2-3 TRBV2 NA many TGTGCCAGCAGTGAACAGGGTGACACAGATACGCAGTATTTT CASSEQGDTDTQYF
TRBJ2-5 TRBV5-6 NA NA TGTGCCAGCAGCTTGTGGGGCAGAGAGACCCAGTACTTC CASSLWGRETQYF
TRBJ2-5 TRBV3-1 NA few TGTGCCAGCAGCCAAGATGCGGGGTTCTTGAAGACCCAGTACTTC CASSQDAGFLKTQYF
TRBJ2-6 TRBV4-3 NA few TGCGCCAGCAGCCGGACAGAGGGGCACTCTGGGGCCAACGTCCTGACTTTC CASSRTEGHSGANVLTF
TRBJ2-7 TRBV7-8 NA many TGTGCCAGCAGCTTCATCCAGGACTACGAGCAGTACTTC CASSFIQDYEQYF
TRBJ1-1 TRBV6-2/TRBV6-3 TRBD1 NA TGTGCCAGCAGTTACGAGGGGGCTACTGAAGCTTTCTTT CASSYEGATEAFF
TRBJ2-3 TRBV7-2 TRBD2 NA TGTGCCAGCAGCCCCTACCCCCCTAGCGGGGGGCCGGATACGCAGTATTTT CASSPYPPSGGPDTQYF
TRBJ1-5 TRBV18 TRBD1 few TGTGCCAGCTCACAAGAACAGGGGAGTCAGCCCCAGCATTTT CASSQEQGSQPQHF
TRBJ1-2 TRBV29-1 NA few TGCAGCGTGGGGGGATATGGCTACACCTTC CSVGGYGYTF
TRBJ2-5 TRBV5-1 NA few TGCGCCAGCAGCTTTGGGGAAAACACCCAGTACTTC CASSFGENTQYF
TRBJ2-3 TRBV4-3 TRBD1 many TGCGCCAGCAGCCAGGGGGGACCGGGACAGGGACCAGATACGCAGTATTTT CASSQGGPGQGPDTQYF
TRBJ1-5 TRBV19 NA NA TGTGCCAGTAGTATCTGGTGGCACAAAGTGGATCAGCCCCAGCATTTT CASSIWWHKVDQPQHF
TRBJ2-1 TRBV2 TRBD2 few TGTGCCAGCAGTAAAGATACAGTGTGGACTAGCGGGGGGGTGGCTGAGCAGTTCTTC CASSKDTVWTSGGVAEQFF
TRBJ2-1 TRBV2 TRBD1 few TGTGCCACCCGGGACAGGGGAGATGAGCAGTTCTTC CATRDRGDEQFF
TRBJ1-1 TRBV5-1 TRBD1 many TGCGCCAGCAGCTTGGCAGGGGGAAACACTGAAGCTTTCTTT CASSLAGGNTEAFF
TRBJ1-2 TRBV21-1 NA NA TGTGCCAGGGGATGGGGCCGCTACTATGGCTACACCTTC CARGWGRYYGYTF
TRBJ2-2 TRBV6-6 TRBD1 many TGTGCCAGCAGAACGGACAGGGGCAGAACCGGGGAGCTGTTTTTT CASRTDRGRTGELFF
TRBJ2-5 TRBV6-6 NA NA TGTGCCAGCACCGTGGGGGGGCCCCTACAAGAGACCCAGTACTTC CASTVGGPLQETQYF
TRBJ2-1 TRBV6-4 TRBD2 NA TGTGCCAGCAGTGTAGTAGCGGGGGACAATGAGCAGTTCTTC CASSVVAGDNEQFF
TRBJ2-7 TRBV30 TRBD2 NA TGTGCCTGGAGTCCAGGGAGGGACCCTCGGGGGCAGTACTTC CAWSPGRDPRGQYF
TRBJ1-1 TRBV5-1 TRBD1 few TGCGCCAGCAGCATACAGGGGGTGGACACTGAAGCTTTCTTT CASSIQGVDTEAFF
TRBJ1-1 TRBV29-1 TRBD1 NA TGCAGCGTTGAAAGGACAGGGGGGCACACTGAAGCTTTCTTT CSVERTGGHTEAFF
TRBJ2-5 TRBV6-5 NA once TGTGCCAGCACAGTACGTTTGGGGGACCAAGAGACCCAGTACTTC CASTVRLGDQETQYF
TRBJ2-2 TRBV7-9 NA few TGTGCCAGCATGGGGGCCCCTACGAACACCGGGGAGCTGTTTTTT CASMGAPTNTGELFF
TRBJ1-2 TRBV24-1 NA NA TGTGCCACCAGCGCCGACACGGCTAACTATGGCTACACCTTC CATSADTANYGYTF
TRBJ1-3 TRBV6-1 NA NA TGTGCCAGCAGGGAAGAACTGGGCTCCGGAAACACCATATATTTT CASREELGSGNTIYF
TRBJ2-1 TRBV6-5 NA NA TGTGCCAGCAGTTACTCGCCAGTAGGCAATGAGCAGTTCTTC CASSYSPVGNEQFF
TRBJ1-1 TRBV20-1 TRBD1 NA TGCAGTGCTGGGGTAAGGACAGGGACTGAAGCTTTCTTT CSAGVRTGTEAFF
TRBJ2-3 TRBV20-1 TRBD2 NA TGCAGTGCCTATAGCGGGGGCAACACAGATACGCAGTATTTT CSAYSGGNTDTQYF
TRBJ2-6 TRBV24-1 NA NA TGTGCCACCAGTGATTTGCCACCCGGGGCCAACGTCCTGACTTTC CATSDLPPGANVLTF
TRBJ2-3 TRBV15 NA NA TGTGCCACCAGCAGAGAAGACAGAGCCACAGATACGCAGTATTTT CATSREDRATDTQYF
TRBJ1-1 TRBV24-1 NA many TGTGCCGCCCCAGCAGGGGCGGGCACTGAAGCTTTCTTT CAAPAGAGTEAFF
TRBJ2-3 TRBV28 NA few TGTGCCAGCAGGAGGGGCACAGATACGCAGTATTTT CASRRGTDTQYF
TRBJ2-5 TRBV28 NA NA TGTGCCAGCAGACCGGGACGCCGGGAGACCCAGTACTTC CASRPGRRETQYF
TRBJ1-5 TRBV12-3/TRBV12-4 NA NA TGTGCCAGCAGCTGGGACACCAGCAATCAGCCCCAGCATTTT CASSWDTSNQPQHF
TRBJ2-7 TRBV30 TRBD1 once TGTGCCTGGAGCTCAGGGGGCCAAATATCGGGCGAGCAGTACTTC CAWSSGGQISGEQYF
TRBJ2-7 TRBV19 NA NA TGTGCCAGTAGTATGACCCAAAACGAGCAGTACTTC CASSMTQNEQYF
TRBJ1-5 TRBV28 NA few TGTGCCAGCAGTTTAATTCCCTACCAGCCCCAGCATTTT CASSLIPYQPQHF
TRBJ1-2 TRBV6-2/TRBV6-3 TRBD1 few TGTGCCAGCGGTCGGACAGGGGGCGCTGGCTATGGCTACACCTTC CASGRTGGAGYGYTF
TRBJ2-2 TRBV20-1 NA NA TGCAGTGCTAGAGGGGGTGCCGGGGAGCTGTTTTTT CSARGGAGELFF
TRBJ1-6 TRBV15 NA few TGTGCCACCAGCAGAAGCACGGGGTGGAATTCACCCCTCCACTTT CATSRSTGWNSPLHF
TRBJ2-7 TRBV20-1 TRBD1 NA TGCAGTGCTAGACGACAGGGTCGATACGAGCAGTACTTC CSARRQGRYEQYF
TRBJ2-5 TRBV27 NA few TGTGCCAGCAGAGGGCTGGAGGAGACCCAGTACTTC CASRGLEETQYF
TRBJ2-3 TRBV29-1 NA few TGCACCGTACGAGGTACAGATACGCAGTATTTT CTVRGTDTQYF
TRBJ1-2 TRBV5-1 NA NA TGCGCCAGCAGCGCCGTAACAGGAGCCGTTGGCTATGGCTACACCTTC CASSAVTGAVGYGYTF
TRBJ1-5 TRBV6-2/TRBV6-3 TRBD1 few TGTGCCAGCACCCAGGGGGGCCGGGGGCAGCCCCAGCATTTT CASTQGGRGQPQHF
TRBJ2-2 TRBV11-2 NA many TGTGCCAGCAGCCCCCGGACAGCAACGAACACCGGGGAGCTGTTTTTT CASSPRTATNTGELFF
TRBJ1-1 TRBV7-2 TRBD1 NA TGTGCCAGCAGCCCGAGGGAGGGGGCGAGATGGGCTTTCTTT CASSPREGARWAFF
TRBJ2-5 TRBV2 NA NA TGTGCCAGCAGTGAAGAGCGAGAGACCCAGTACTTC CASSEERETQYF
TRBJ1-4 TRBV4-3 TRBD1 NA TGCGCCAGCAGCCAGGTCCACAGGGGTTACGATGAAAAACTGTTTTTT CASSQVHRGYDEKLFF